This T cell receptor beta chain emerged from a study of blood T cells in healthy people across ages. Findings of the study overall: Greater diversity and more naive CD4+ cells were seen in long-lived donors than in aged donors. Significant beta diversity loss was already apparent by age about 42, declining roughly linearly.

The germline V gene encodes CDR1 LGHNA and CDR2 YSLEER. Germline trimming cut 2 bases from V and 6 bases from J; bases unmatched to any gene: 5. The CDR3 totals 14 residues. RNA extraction gave at least 6 micrograms of total RNA per sample. Next came a second PCR, run for about 6 to 11 cycles, which used a sample-barcoded 5' primer along with a J-beta primer mix. TCRdb re-called the 5' RACE reads through MiXCR, storing one row per CDR3 protein. This sample carries around 900,000 distinct CDR3 sequences, 51% of them seen once, and the ten largest clones take about a fifth. In its sample, this clonotype was seen many times. Its specificity is not known.

Sequenced sample: blood. This clonotype originated in an older woman in good health. This chain connects TRBV4-3 to TRBJ2-7; 9 nucleotides agree with TRBD2. The CDR3 nucleotides are TGCGCCAGCAGCCAAAGGCTAGCGGGACGCGAGCAGTACTTC. It translates to CASSQRLAGREQYF.